Below are 16 T cell receptor beta chains sequenced from a single sample in a study of CD8+CD57+ T cells in acquired aplastic anemia. The use of genomic DNA as template underpinned the TCR beta VDJ and CDR3 profiling. TCRdb ran MiXCR on the reads and lists one entry per CDR3 protein. The sample has about 81,000 distinct CDR3 sequences, about half seen once; the top ten hold 66%. The sample consisted of sorted CD4+, CD8+, or CD8+CD57+ T cells (not recorded which) from PBMCs. These receptors were taken from a human donor in good health, serving as a control.

This chain joins TRBV29-1 and TRBJ1-2; D is uncertain. Per the germline V gene, CDR1 is SQVTM and CDR2 is ANQGSEA. Trimming stripped 3 bases from V and 8 bases from J, with 10 bases between. This CDR3 is 11 amino acids long. CDR3 DNA: TGCAGCGTTGATAGTGTTCGGGGCTACACCTTC. Translated: CSVDSVRGYTF.

This clonotype has ten or more counts. V and J are TRBV10-2 and TRBJ2-7; the match to TRBD2 covers 7 bases. Trimming took 6 bases from V and 2 from J; bases not matched to a gene: 1. The CDR3 runs to 12 residues. The germline V gene has CDR1 WSHSY and CDR2 SAAADI. The CDR3 DNA follows: TGCGCCAGCAGGGCGGGAGCCTACGAGCAGTACTTC. Translation: CASRAGAYEQYF.

This chain connects TRBV7-9 to TRBJ1-1, with D possibly being TRBD1 (5 bases). V was clipped by 4 bases and J by 6 bases, with 15 bases between them. Germline V gene sequence: CDR1 SEHNR, CDR2 FQNEAQ (reference sequence). This CDR3 has 14 residues. The CDR3 DNA reads TGTGCCAGCAGCTCAATTCAGGGTTCCGCTGAAGCTTTCTTT. It codes for CASSSIQGSAEAFF.

Only a few counts were recorded for this clonotype. The chain combines TRBV11-1 with TRBJ2-1; D remains ambiguous. Germline V lookup: CDR1 SGHAT, CDR2 FQDESV (reference sequence). V shed 5 bases and J shed 2 bases, with 16 bases lying between them. The CDR3 spans 16 residues. The CDR3 loop reads CASSLIGVSTYNEQFF. The CDR3 nucleotides read TGTGCCAGCAGCCTCATTGGGGTCTCGACCTACAATGAGCAGTTCTTC. The full variable domain, with the rest looked up from reference TRBV11-1 and TRBJ2-1, is EAEVAQSPRYKITEKSQAVAFWCDPISGHATLYWYRQILGQGPELLVQFQDESVVDDSQLPKDRFSAERLKGVDSTLKIQPAELGDSAMYLCASSLIGVSTYNEQFFGPGTRLTVL.

This clonotype was counted at least ten times. The chain uses TRBV2 and TRBJ2-5, with 14 nucleotides matching TRBD2. Germline lookup yields CDR1 SNHLY and CDR2 FYNNEI. The CDR3 has 18 residues. J was trimmed by 7 bases and V by 6 bases; bases with no gene match: 16. The CDR3 bases are TGTGCCAGCAGCACACAGGGACTAGCGGGGGCCTGGAAGGGGACCCAGTACTTC. This translates into CASSTQGLAGAWKGTQYF.

This clonotype has at least ten counts. This chain connects TRBV2 to TRBJ2-5, with D possibly matching TRBD2 (5 bases). The CDR3 length is 13 residues. With 3 bases removed from V and 3 bases from J, the gap between germline ends came to 8 bases. CDR1 is SNHLY and CDR2 is FYNNEI in the germline V gene. The CDR3 loop is CASSDPLEETQYF. The CDR3 DNA follows: TGTGCCAGCAGTGACCCACTAGAAGAGACCCAGTACTTC.

The chain recombines TRBV2 with TRBJ1-3; D is possibly TRBD1 (5 bases). Germline V gene lookup returns CDR1 SNHLY and CDR2 FYNNEI. Trimming took off 2 bases at V and 7 bases at J, with 33 bases between the two ends. CDR3 length equals 21 residues. The CDR3 loop reads CASSEIRQYLPKELSWNTIYF. The CDR3 DNA sequence: TGTGCCAGCAGTGAAATTCGACAGTACCTACCAAAGGAGTTGTCGTGGAACACCATATATTTT.

This clonotype was recorded a few times. The V call is TRBV6-5, the J call TRBJ2-1; 8 positions agree with TRBD1. Germline V lookup: CDR1 MNHEY, CDR2 SVGAGI. J lost 10 bases, V lost 0 bases, and 5 bases had no gene match. The CDR3 consists of 14 residues. DNA for the CDR3: TGTGCCAGCAGTTACTCCCCGACAGGGGTCGAGCAGTTCTTC. It yields the protein CASSYSPTGVEQFF.

This chain connects TRBV5-1 to TRBJ2-2; TRBD1 might be the D (6 bases). This CDR3 contains 14 residues. Between the trimmed V and J ends, which lost 4 bases and 3 bases, there was a span of 10 bases. Germline CDR1 reads SGHRS; CDR2 reads YFSETQ. The CDR3 region has the DNA TGCGCCAGCAGCCCCAGGGGATACACCGGGGAGCTGTTTTTT. Protein: CASSPRGYTGELFF.

Ten or more counts support this clonotype. The chain recombines TRBV14 with TRBJ2-7, with 8 bases aligning to TRBD1. V dropped 1 base and J dropped 6; count of bases not matched to a gene: 8. The CDR3 totals 15 residues. In germline, CDR1 is SGHDN, CDR2 FVKESK. The CDR3 loop is CASSQVRGRFGEQYF. Here the CDR3 DNA reads TGTGCCAGCAGCCAAGTCAGGGGGCGTTTTGGCGAGCAGTACTTC.

Of note for this clonotype: The conserved phenylalanine or tryptophan normally closing the CDR3 is absent here, so this likely arose from a read error. The chain uses TRBV10-3 and TRBJ2-7; D uncertain. The germline gives CDR1 ENHRY, CDR2 SYGVKD. CDR3 length: 13 amino acids. CDR3 DNA sequence: TGTGCCATCAATGAGACTGTCTCCTACGAGCAGTACCTC. It yields the protein CAINETVSYEQYL.

This clonotype was recorded at least ten times. This chain joins TRBV25-1 and TRBJ2-3, with D unclear. V lost 6 bases to trimming and J lost 0 bases, with 7 bases between them. CDR1 and CDR2 (germline): MGHDK, SYGVNS. The CDR3 has 13 amino acids. In DNA form, the CDR3 reads TGTGCCAGCAGCTCGGACAGCACAGATACGCAGTATTTT. Protein product: CASSSDSTDTQYF.

The chain is built from TRBV10-2 and TRBJ1-5, with D possibly being TRBD1 (5 bases). The CDR3 totals 16 residues. In germline, CDR1 is WSHSY, CDR2 SAAADI. Trimming pared 4 bases from V and 11 bases from J, leaving 24 bases between. CDR3 protein: CASSAVMAGPQETQHF. The CDR3 DNA sequence: TGCGCCAGCAGTGCGGTGATGGCGGGACCCCAAGAGACCCAGCATTTT.

This clonotype was observed a single time. This CDR3 is missing its conserved last phenylalanine or tryptophan, likely due to a read error. The rearrangement joins TRBV25-1 to TRBJ1-2; no clear D gene. CDR1 is MGHDK, CDR2 SYGVNS, per germline. Trimming removed 4 bases from V and 4 bases from J, with 13 bases in between. CDR3 length: 14 residues. In DNA, the CDR3 is TGTGCCAGCAGTGCCTCGGGTAATAGCTATGGCTACACCTTG. Translating gives CASSASGNSYGYTL.

This clonotype has a count of ten or more. One junction end does not reproduce the germline sequence, and a read error may be involved. The chain carries TRBV19 and TRBJ1-2, with no clear D. The CDR3 contains 14 residues. Germline V lookup: CDR1 LNHDA, CDR2 SQIVND (reference sequence). In DNA form, the CDR3 reads TGTGCCAGTAGTATGAGTTTTCCGCCAGAAATAAAAAACTTC. Encoded protein: CASSMSFPPEIKNF.

In this sample, this clonotype turned up many times. The chain couples TRBV2 to TRBJ1-1, with D hard to call. The ends were cut back, 6 bases at V and 1 base at J, with 18 bases in the middle. Germline V CDR1 and CDR2: SNHLY, FYNNEI. The CDR3 runs to 16 residues. CDR3 sequence: CASRGYKRASNTEAFF. Written as DNA, the CDR3 is TGTGCCAGCAGGGGCTACAAAAGAGCATCGAACACTGAAGCTTTCTTT.